This TCR beta chain was recovered during a study of T cell responses to AZD1222 COVID-19 vaccine. Notes on the study in general: Among the donors, most were white British and more were female, and clonal diversity was possibly underestimated. Reports indicate that nearly half of spike-specific TCRs are directed at unmutated variant regions. Sampling captured repertoires only after the peak T cell response. Spike as a whole was targeted by vaccine-associated CD4 TCRs, dominant at 160-218 and 743-854.

Germline values: CDR1 MDHEN, CDR2 SYDVKM. The junction had 5 bases not matched to a gene; V was cut back by 8 bases and J by 5 bases. This CDR3 is 12 amino acids long. Worth noting for this clone: Antigen: not known.

Produced via immunoSEQ multiplex PCR; TCRdb's table is partial and in-frame only. The sample lists about 150,000 clones, 80% to 85% seen once, with less than 5% in the top ten. The sample in question was peripheral blood, obtained on day 0 of MenACWY control vaccination. The origin of this receptor is an adult in good health. The gene calls are TRBV28 and TRBJ1-2; 7 bases agree with TRBD1. The CDR3 loop is CASGDRVYGYTF. The CDR3 DNA sequence: TGTGCCAGCGGCGACAGGGTATATGGCTACACCTTC.